These T cell receptor beta chains were read from a single sample in a study of cytomegalovirus exposure and HLA in healthy donors. TCRdb keeps only in-frame clones here, not all; method: immunoSEQ multiplex PCR. The sample includes about 180,000 clones, roughly 82% of them seen just once. The sequencing input was PBMCs. All receptors come from a man between 35 and 55 years old in good health and CMV-seronegative. Both conserved end residues are part of each CDR3. The order of the fields is D gene, V gene, J gene, clone size, CDR3 DNA, CDR3 protein. A D gene is named only where the DNA matches it firmly. Size is stated for part of the rows, as once, few or many counts, or as a class when the clone is expanded.

D: TRBD1
V: TRBV19
J: TRBJ2-3
size: NA
DNA: TGTGCCAGTATTCCCGGGACAGGGGGCAGAGATACGCAGTATTTT
CDR3: CASIPGTGGRDTQYF

D: NA
V: TRBV5-4
J: TRBJ2-7
size: few
DNA: TGTGCCAGCAGCGAACCGGGGTCGCCGAGGGAGCAGTACTTC
CDR3: CASSEPGSPREQYF

D: NA
V: TRBV7-8
J: TRBJ2-7
size: NA
DNA: TGTGCCAGCAGCTTAGGAGCGGCATCCTACGAGCAGTACTTC
CDR3: CASSLGAASYEQYF

D: NA
V: TRBV19
J: TRBJ1-1
size: NA
DNA: TGTGCCAGTAGTGAACAGGGTACTGAAGCTTTCTTT
CDR3: CASSEQGTEAFF

D: TRBD1
V: TRBV2
J: TRBJ1-5
size: NA
DNA: TGTGCCAGCAGAGCCGGGACAGGGATCCCGAATCAGCCCCAGCATTTT
CDR3: CASRAGTGIPNQPQHF

D: TRBD2
V: TRBV23-1
J: TRBJ2-7
size: once
DNA: TGCGCCAGCAGTCACCTTCGTAGCGGGGATAGCTCCTACGAGCAGTACTTC
CDR3: CASSHLRSGDSSYEQYF

D: NA
V: TRBV19
J: TRBJ1-2
size: NA
DNA: TGTGCCAGCAAGGAACGGGGTCCCGGTGGCTACACCTTC
CDR3: CASKERGPGGYTF

D: NA
V: TRBV6-1
J: TRBJ1-4
size: NA
DNA: TGTGCCAGCAGTGAAGTCCCCAGGTCTAATGAAAAACTGTTTTTT
CDR3: CASSEVPRSNEKLFF

D: TRBD2
V: TRBV2
J: TRBJ2-7
size: few
DNA: TGTGCCAGCACCCCTCTAGCGGGCGGCTTCTCCGAGCAGTACTTC
CDR3: CASTPLAGGFSEQYF

D: NA
V: TRBV9
J: TRBJ1-1
size: NA
DNA: TGTGCCAGCAGCCCCACTATGAACACTGAAGCTTTCTTT
CDR3: CASSPTMNTEAFF